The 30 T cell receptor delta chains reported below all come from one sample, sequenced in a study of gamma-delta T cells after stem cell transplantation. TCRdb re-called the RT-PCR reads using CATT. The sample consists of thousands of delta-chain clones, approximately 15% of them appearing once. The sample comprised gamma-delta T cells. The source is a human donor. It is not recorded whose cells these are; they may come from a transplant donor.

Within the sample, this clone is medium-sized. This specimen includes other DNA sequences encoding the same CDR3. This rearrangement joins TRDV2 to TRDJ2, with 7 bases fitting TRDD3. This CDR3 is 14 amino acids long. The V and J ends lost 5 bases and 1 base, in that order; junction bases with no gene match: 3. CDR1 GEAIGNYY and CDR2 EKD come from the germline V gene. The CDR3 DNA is TGTGCCTGTGCCTACTGGGGTTTGACAGCACAACTCTTCTTT. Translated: CACAYWGLTAQLFF.

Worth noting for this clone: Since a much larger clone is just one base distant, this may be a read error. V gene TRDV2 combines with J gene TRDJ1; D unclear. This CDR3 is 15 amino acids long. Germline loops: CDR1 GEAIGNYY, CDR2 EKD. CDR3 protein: CARDTVGANTDKLIF. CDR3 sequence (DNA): TGTGCCCGTGACACCGTCGGGGCTAACACCGATAAACTCATCTTT.

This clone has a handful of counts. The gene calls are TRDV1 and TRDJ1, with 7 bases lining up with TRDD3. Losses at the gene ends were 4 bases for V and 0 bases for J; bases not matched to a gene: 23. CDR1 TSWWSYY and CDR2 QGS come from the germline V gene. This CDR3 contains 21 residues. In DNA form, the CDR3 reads TGTGCTCTTGGGGTCAGGTTCCCCATAGTGGGGGAAGAGGGAGACACCGATAAACTCATCTTT. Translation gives CALGVRFPIVGEEGDTDKLIF.

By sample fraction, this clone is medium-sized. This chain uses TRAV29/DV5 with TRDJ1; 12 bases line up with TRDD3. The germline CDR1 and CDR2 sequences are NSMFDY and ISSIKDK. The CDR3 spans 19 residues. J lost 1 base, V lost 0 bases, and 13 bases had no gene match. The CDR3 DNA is TGTGCAGCAAGCGGTATTATCCGACTGGGGGATACATCCACCGATAAACTCATCTTT. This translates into CAASGIIRLGDTSTDKLIF.

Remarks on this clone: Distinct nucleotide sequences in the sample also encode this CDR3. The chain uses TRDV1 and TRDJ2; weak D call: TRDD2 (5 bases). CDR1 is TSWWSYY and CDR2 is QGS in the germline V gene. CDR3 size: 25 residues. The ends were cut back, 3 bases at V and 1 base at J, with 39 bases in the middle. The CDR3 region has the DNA TGTGCTCTTGGGGACATAATCGGCCTACCCTACCTCGTACTGAGGAGATTATTTTTGACAGCACAACTCTTCTTT. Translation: CALGDIIGLPYLVLRRLFLTAQLFF.

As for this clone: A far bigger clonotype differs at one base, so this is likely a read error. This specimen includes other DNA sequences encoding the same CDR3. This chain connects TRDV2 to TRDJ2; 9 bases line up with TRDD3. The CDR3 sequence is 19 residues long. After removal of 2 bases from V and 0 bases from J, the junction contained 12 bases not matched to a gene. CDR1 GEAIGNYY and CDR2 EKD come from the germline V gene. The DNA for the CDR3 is TGTGCCTGTGACAAAATCCTGGGGGGATACCCCGCTTTGACAGCACAACTCTTCTTT. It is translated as CACDKILGGYPALTAQLFF.

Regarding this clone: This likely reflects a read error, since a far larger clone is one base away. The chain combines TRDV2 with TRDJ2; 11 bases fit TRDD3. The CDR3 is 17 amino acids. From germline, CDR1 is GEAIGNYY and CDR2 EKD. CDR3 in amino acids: CACDTKVGGYETVQLFF. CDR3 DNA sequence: TGTGCCTGTGACACCAAGGTTGGGGGATACGAGACAGTACAACTCTTCTTT.

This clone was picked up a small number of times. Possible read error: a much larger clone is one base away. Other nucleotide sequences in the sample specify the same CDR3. The CDR3: CACDTVLGDPTAQLFF. CDR3 in DNA: TGCGCCTGTGACACCGTACTGGGGGATCCGACAGCACAACTCTTCTTT. This chain uses TRDV2 with TRDJ2; 10 bases are a match to TRDD3. Germline CDR1 GEAIGNYY, CDR2 EKD. The CDR3 has 16 residues.

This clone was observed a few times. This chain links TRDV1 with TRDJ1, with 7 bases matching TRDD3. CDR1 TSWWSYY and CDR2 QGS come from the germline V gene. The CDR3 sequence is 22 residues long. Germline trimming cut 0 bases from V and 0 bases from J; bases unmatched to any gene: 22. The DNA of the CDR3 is TGTGCTCTTGGGGAACTAACTCCCCGTACTGGGGATCCCCTTCTGTACACCGATAAACTCATCTTT. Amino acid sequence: CALGELTPRTGDPLLYTDKLIF.

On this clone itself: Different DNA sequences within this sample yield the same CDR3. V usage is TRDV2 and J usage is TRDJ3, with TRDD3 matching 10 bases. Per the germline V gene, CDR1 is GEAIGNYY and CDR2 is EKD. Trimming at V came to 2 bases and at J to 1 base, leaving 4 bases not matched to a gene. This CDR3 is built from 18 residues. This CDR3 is CACDILGDASWDTRQMFF. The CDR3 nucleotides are TGTGCCTGTGACATACTGGGGGATGCGTCCTGGGACACCCGACAGATGTTTTTC.

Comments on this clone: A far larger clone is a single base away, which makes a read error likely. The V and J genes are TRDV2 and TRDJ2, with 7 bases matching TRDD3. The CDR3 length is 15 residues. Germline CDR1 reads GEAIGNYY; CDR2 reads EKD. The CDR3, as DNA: TGTGCCTGTGTCACCTGGGGGGCTTTGACAGCACAACTCTTCTTT. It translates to CACVTWGALTAQLFF.

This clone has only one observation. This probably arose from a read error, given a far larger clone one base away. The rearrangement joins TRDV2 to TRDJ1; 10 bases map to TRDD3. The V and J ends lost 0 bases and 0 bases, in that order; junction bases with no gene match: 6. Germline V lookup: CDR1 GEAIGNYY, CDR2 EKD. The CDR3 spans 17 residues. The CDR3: CACDTRTGGWDTDKLIF. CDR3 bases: TGTGCCTGTGACACCCGGACTGGGGGATGGGACACCGATAAACTCATCTTT.

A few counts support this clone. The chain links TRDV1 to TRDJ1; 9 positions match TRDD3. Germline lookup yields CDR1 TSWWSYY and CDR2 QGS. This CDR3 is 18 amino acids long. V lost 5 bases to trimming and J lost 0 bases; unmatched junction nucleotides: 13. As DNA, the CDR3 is TGTGCTCTTGGGCCCCCCCTGGGGGATCAGTCTTACACCGATAAACTCATCTTT. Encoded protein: CALGPPLGDQSYTDKLIF.

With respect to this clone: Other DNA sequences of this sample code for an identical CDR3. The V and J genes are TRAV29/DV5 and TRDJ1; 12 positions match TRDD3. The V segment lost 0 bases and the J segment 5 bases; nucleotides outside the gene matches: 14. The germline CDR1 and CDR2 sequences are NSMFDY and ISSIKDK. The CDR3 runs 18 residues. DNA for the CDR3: TGTGCAGCAAGCGCGATAGTTCCGTACTGGGGGATACAAGATAAACTCATCTTT. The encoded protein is CAASAIVPYWGIQDKLIF.

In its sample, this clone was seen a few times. CDR3 DNA sequence: TGTGCTCTTGGGGGGCTCCTTTTTCAGCACTGGGGGATGCTTCAAGACCTAGATAAACTCATCTTT. It specifies CALGGLLFQHWGMLQDLDKLIF. The chain is built from TRDV1 and TRDJ1; TRDD3 agrees at 10 bases. Germline V gene lookup returns CDR1 TSWWSYY and CDR2 QGS. CDR3 length: 22 residues. Trimming at V came to 4 bases and at J to 5 bases, leaving 28 bases not matched to a gene.

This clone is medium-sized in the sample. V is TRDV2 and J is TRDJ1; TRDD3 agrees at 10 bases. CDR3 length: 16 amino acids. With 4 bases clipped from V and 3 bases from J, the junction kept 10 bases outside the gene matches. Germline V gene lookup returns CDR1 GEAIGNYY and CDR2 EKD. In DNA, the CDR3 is TGTGCCTGTGAGGACTGGGGGATTTTAGAGGCCGATAAACTCATCTTT. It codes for CACEDWGILEADKLIF.

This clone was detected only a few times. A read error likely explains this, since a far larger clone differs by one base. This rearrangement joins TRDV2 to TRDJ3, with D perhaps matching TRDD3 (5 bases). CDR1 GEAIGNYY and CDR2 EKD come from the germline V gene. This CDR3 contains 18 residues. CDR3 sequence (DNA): TGTGCCTGTGACGCAGGCTGGTTGAGCTCCTGGGACACCCAACAGATGTTTTTC. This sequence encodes CACDAGWLSSWDTQQMFF.

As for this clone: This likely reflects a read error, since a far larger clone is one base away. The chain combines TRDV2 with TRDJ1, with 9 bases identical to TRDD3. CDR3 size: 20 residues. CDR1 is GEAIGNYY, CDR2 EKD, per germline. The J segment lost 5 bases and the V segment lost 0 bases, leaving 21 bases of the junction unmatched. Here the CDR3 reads CACDTGSTFSGRTGGDKLIF. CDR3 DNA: TGTGCCTGTGACACCGGTTCTACTTTCAGCGGGCGGACTGGGGGAGATAAACTCATCTTT.

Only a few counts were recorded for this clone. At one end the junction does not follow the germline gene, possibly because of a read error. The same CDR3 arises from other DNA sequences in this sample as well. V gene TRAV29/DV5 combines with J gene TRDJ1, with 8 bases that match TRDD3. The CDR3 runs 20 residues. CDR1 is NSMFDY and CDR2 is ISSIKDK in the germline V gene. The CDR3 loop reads CAASATKGPTGGLRTDKLIF. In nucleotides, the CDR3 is TGTGCAGCAAGCGCCACAAAGGGGCCTACTGGGGGTTTACGAACCGATAAGCTCATCTTT.

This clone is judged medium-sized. The CDR3, as DNA: TGTGCTCTTGGGGAAAAGGGGTACTGGGGACTCGATAAACTCATCTTT. This encodes CALGEKGYWGLDKLIF. The chain uses TRDV1 and TRDJ1; 7 bases fit TRDD3. Germline loops: CDR1 TSWWSYY, CDR2 QGS. The J segment lost 4 bases and the V segment lost 2 bases, leaving 10 bases of the junction unmatched. The CDR3 runs 16 residues.

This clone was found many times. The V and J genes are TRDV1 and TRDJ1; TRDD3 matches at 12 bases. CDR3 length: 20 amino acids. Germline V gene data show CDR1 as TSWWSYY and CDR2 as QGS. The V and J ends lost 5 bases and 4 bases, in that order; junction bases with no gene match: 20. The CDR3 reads CALGPRRSLGDTVHDDKLIF. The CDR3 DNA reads TGTGCTCTTGGGCCTCGGCGGTCTCTGGGGGATACGGTACATGACGATAAACTCATCTTT.

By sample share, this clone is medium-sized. CDR3 DNA sequence: TGTGCCTGTGACACCTTACTGGGGGAGACCGATAAACTCATCTTT. This sequence encodes CACDTLLGETDKLIF. This chain links TRDV2 with TRDJ1, with TRDD3 identical over 9 bases. The CDR3 has 15 amino acids. Per germline, CDR1 GEAIGNYY and CDR2 EKD. V shed 0 bases, J shed 2 bases, and the junction held 3 bases outside the gene matches.

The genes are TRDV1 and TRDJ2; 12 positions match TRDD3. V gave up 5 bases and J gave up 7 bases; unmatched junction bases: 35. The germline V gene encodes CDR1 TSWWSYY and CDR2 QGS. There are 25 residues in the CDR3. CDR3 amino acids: CALGTVSTRAYWGIPSDSKQAQLFF. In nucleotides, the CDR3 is TGTGCTCTTGGGACCGTTTCCACTAGGGCCTACTGGGGGATACCCTCTGATTCAAAGCAAGCACAACTCTTCTTT.

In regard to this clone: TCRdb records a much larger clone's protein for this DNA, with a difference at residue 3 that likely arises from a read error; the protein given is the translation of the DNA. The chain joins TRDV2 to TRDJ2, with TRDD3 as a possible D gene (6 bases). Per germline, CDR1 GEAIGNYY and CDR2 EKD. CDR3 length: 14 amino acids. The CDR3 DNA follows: TGTGCCTGGGACACCCTTCGGATACAAGGCCAACTCTTCTTT. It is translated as CAWDTLRIQGQLFF.

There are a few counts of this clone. CDR3 residues: CALGEPSLSRPNFLLEGTTTRYTDKLIF. CDR3 sequence (DNA): TGTGCTCTTGGGGAACCCTCCCTCTCTAGGCCTAACTTCCTACTTGAAGGTACAACCACTCGGTACACCGATAAACTCATCTTT. The chain employs TRDV1 and TRDJ1; 8 bases are shared with TRDD2. This CDR3 is 28 amino acids long. Germline CDR1 reads TSWWSYY; CDR2 reads QGS. The trim removed 1 base at V and 0 bases at J, leaving 40 bases unmatched.

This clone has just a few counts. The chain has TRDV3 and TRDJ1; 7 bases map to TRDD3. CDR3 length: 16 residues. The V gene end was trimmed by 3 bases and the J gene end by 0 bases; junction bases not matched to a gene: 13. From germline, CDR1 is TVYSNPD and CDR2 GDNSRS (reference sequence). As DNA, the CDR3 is TGTGCCTTAACTACGGTCCTGGGGGTTTACACCGATAAACTCATCTTT. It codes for CALTTVLGVYTDKLIF.

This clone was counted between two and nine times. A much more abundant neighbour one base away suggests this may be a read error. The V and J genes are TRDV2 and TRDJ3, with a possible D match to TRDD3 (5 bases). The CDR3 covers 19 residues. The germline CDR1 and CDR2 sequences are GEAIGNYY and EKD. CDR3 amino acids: CARDTMGRWTSWDTRQMFF. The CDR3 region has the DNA TGTGCCCGTGACACCATGGGGAGGTGGACGTCCTGGGACACCCGACAGATGTTTTTC.

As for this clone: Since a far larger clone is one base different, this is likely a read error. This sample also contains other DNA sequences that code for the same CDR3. CDR3 region: CACDAGWLSSWDTRQMFF. DNA of the CDR3: TGCGCCTGTGACGCAGGCTGGTTGAGCTCCTGGGACACCCGACAGATGTTTTTC. The chain is built from TRDV2 and TRDJ3; D not certain. In germline, CDR1 is GEAIGNYY, CDR2 EKD. The CDR3 sequence is 18 residues long.

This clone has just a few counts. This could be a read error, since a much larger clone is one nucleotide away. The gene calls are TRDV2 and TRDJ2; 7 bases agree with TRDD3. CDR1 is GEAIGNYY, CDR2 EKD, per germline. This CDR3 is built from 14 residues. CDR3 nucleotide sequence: TGTGCCTGTGCCTACTGGGGTTTGGCAGCACAACTCTTCTTT. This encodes CACAYWGLAAQLFF.

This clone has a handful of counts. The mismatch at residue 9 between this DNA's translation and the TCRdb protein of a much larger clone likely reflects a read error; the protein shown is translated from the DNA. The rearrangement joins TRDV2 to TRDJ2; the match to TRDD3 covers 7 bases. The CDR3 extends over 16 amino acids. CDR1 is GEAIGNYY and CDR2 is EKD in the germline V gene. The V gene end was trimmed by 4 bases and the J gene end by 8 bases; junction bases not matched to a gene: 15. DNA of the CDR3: TGTGCCTGTGATTCGCTTATGGGGGAAACGCTCGCACAACTCTTCTTT. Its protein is CACDSLMGETLAQLFF.